Listed below are T cell receptor beta chains from one sample, sequenced in a study of cytomegalovirus exposure and HLA in healthy donors. Data came from immunoSEQ multiplex PCR; TCRdb stores just in-frame clones and leaves some out. In the table there are over 150,000 clones, around 83% of which are singletons. The sequenced material came from PBMCs. The source of these receptors is a human donor in good health. The CDR3 runs from the conserved cysteine through the conserved F or W. Each record gives: J gene, clone size, D gene, V gene, CDR3 DNA, CDR3 protein. D genes are given only for firm matches. Some rows have no size entry. The others give once, few or many, or a class for an expanded clone.

TRBJ1-4	once	.	TRBV30	TGTGCCTGGAGGGATACAGGGCCGACTAATGAAAAACTGTTTTTT	CAWRDTGPTNEKLFF
TRBJ2-3	.	TRBD2	TRBV27	TGTGCCAGCAGTTTAGGGATCCCCTTAGGACTAGCGGAAAGCACAGATACGCAGTATTTT	CASSLGIPLGLAESTDTQYF
TRBJ2-1	.	.	TRBV5-1	TGCGCCAGCAGCTTGGACGCATACAGCTCCTACAATGAGCAGTTCTTC	CASSLDAYSSYNEQFF
TRBJ2-3	.	.	TRBV11-3	TGTGCCAGCAGCTTAGGTCTGAGAGGGAAGGTGGCAGATACGCAGTATTTT	CASSLGLRGKVADTQYF
TRBJ2-7	.	TRBD2	TRBV28	TGTGCCAGCAGTGTAGCGGGAGATCTTTCCTACGAGCAGTACTTC	CASSVAGDLSYEQYF
TRBJ2-5	once	TRBD1	TRBV10-3	TGTGCCATCAGTGTACAGGGGACAGGGACCCAGTACTTC	CAISVQGTGTQYF
TRBJ1-5	few	.	TRBV7-2	TGTGCCAGCAGCTCTCAGGGGACTCAGCCCCAGCATTTT	CASSSQGTQPQHF
TRBJ2-1	.	.	TRBV5-1	TGCGCCAGCAGCTACAGACAGGGAGGCTCCTACAATGAGCAGTTCTTC	CASSYRQGGSYNEQFF
TRBJ2-1	.	TRBD1	TRBV7-3	TGTGCCAGCAGTTACCGGGACAGGGGGCTGAATGAGCAGTTCTTC	CASSYRDRGLNEQFF
TRBJ1-1	.	TRBD1	TRBV28	TGTGCCAGCAGTTCTCCCAGGGGGGCTACTCGAATTGAAGCTTTCTTT	CASSSPRGATRIEAFF
TRBJ2-3	once	TRBD2	TRBV2	TGTGCCAGCGTACTAGCGGGAACGCAGTATTTT	CASVLAGTQYF
TRBJ1-1	.	.	TRBV29-1	TGCAGCGTTCCGGACAAGAACACTGAAGCTTTCTTT	CSVPDKNTEAFF
TRBJ1-1	.	.	TRBV5-1	TGCGCCAGCAGCTTGGCCGCGGGGGCGCGGGACACTGAAGCTTTCTTT	CASSLAAGARDTEAFF
TRBJ1-2	.	TRBD1	TRBV30	TGTGCCTGGAGTCGGACAGGGACTTATGGCTACACCTTC	CAWSRTGTYGYTF
TRBJ2-7	.	.	TRBV11-2	TGTGCCAGCAACTTCCAGGGTCCCTCCTACGAGCAGTACTTC	CASNFQGPSYEQYF
TRBJ2-3	.	TRBD2	TRBV11-2	TGTGCCAGCAGCTTAGCTAGCGGGGGACGAGATACGCAGTATTTT	CASSLASGGRDTQYF
TRBJ2-1	.	TRBD2	TRBV27	TGTGCCATCTCTTCTGGGGTAGCGGGATACAATGAGCAGTTCTTC	CAISSGVAGYNEQFF
TRBJ1-1	.	.	TRBV7-2	TGTGCCAGCAGCTTAGCCCCCGCAGGGAACACTGAAGCTTTCTTT	CASSLAPAGNTEAFF
TRBJ1-1	.	.	TRBV11-3	TGTGCCAGCAGCTTTTCAGGGTCCGCCACTGAAGCTTTCTTT	CASSFSGSATEAFF
TRBJ1-1	.	TRBD1	TRBV5-1	TGCGCCAGCAGCCAAAACACAGGGGCAGGGGGCACTGAAGCTTTCTTT	CASSQNTGAGGTEAFF
TRBJ2-3	.	.	TRBV6-6	TGTGCCAGCAGTTCAGGGGCAGATACGCAGTATTTT	CASSSGADTQYF
TRBJ1-5	few	TRBD1	TRBV6-5	TGTGCCAGCAGTTCCCGGACAGGGGGCACTCAGCCCCAGCATTTT	CASSSRTGGTQPQHF
TRBJ1-2	.	TRBD1	TRBV10-3	TGTGCCATCAGTAGGACAGGGGACTATGGCTACACCTTC	CAISRTGDYGYTF
TRBJ1-1	.	.	TRBV7-3	TGTGCCAGCAGCATGACCGACAGGCTAACTGAAGCTTTCTTT	CASSMTDRLTEAFF
TRBJ1-3	.	.	TRBV11-3	TGTGCCAGCAGCTTAAGCCTCTGGAACACCATATATTTT	CASSLSLWNTIYF
TRBJ2-1	.	TRBD2	TRBV10-3	TGTGCCATCGGAGGACTAGCGGGATATAATGAGCAGTTCTTC	CAIGGLAGYNEQFF
TRBJ2-1	.	TRBD1	TRBV6-1	TGTGCCGGGAGGACAGGGTCCGCGAATGAGCAGTTCTTC	CAGRTGSANEQFF
TRBJ2-3	.	TRBD2	TRBV11-2	TGTGCCAGCAGCCCCAGGACTAGCGGGAGCACAGATACGCAGTATTTT	CASSPRTSGSTDTQYF
TRBJ2-7	.	.	TRBV5-5	TGTGCCAGCAGCTTGGGGACTACGACGGAGCAGTACTTC	CASSLGTTTEQYF
TRBJ2-7	few	.	TRBV4-1	TGCGCCAGCAGCCGATTGGGGGCTGGGATTTACGAGCAGTACTTC	CASSRLGAGIYEQYF
TRBJ2-7	.	TRBD2	TRBV9	TGTGCCAGCAGCGTAGTCGCCGTTGCGGGAGTGAGCGAGCAGTACTTC	CASSVVAVAGVSEQYF
TRBJ2-7	.	TRBD2	TRBV11-2	TGTGCCAGCAGCTTTGACGGGAGGGCCGCGATCGAGCAGTACTTC	CASSFDGRAAIEQYF
TRBJ2-1	.	.	TRBV5-6	TGTGCCAGCAGCTTCGTAGATAGCTCCTACAATGAGCAGTTCTTC	CASSFVDSSYNEQFF
TRBJ2-7	.	.	TRBV7-2	TGTGCCAGCAGGATTCTGGGGGGCTCCTACGAGCAGTACTTC	CASRILGGSYEQYF
TRBJ2-2	few	TRBD1	TRBV19	TGTGCCAGTAGTCCCCGGGACAGCACCGGGGAGCTGTTTTTT	CASSPRDSTGELFF
TRBJ1-5	.	.	TRBV9	TGTGCCAGCAGCCCAGGGGTGTTGTCATCACAGCCCCAGCATTTT	CASSPGVLSSQPQHF
TRBJ1-1	few	.	TRBV20-1	TGCAGTGCTAGCCGACTCCTTGAAGCTTTCTTT	CSASRLLEAFF
TRBJ2-7	.	TRBD2	TRBV28	TGTGCCAGCAGTTCCCTACTACGACTAGCGGGAGGCTTCGACGAGCAGTACTTC	CASSSLLRLAGGFDEQYF
TRBJ1-3	.	TRBD1	TRBV6-1	TGTGCCAGCAGGGGACAGGGTCCCTCTGGAAACACCATATATTTT	CASRGQGPSGNTIYF
TRBJ1-1	once	.	TRBV10-2	TGCGCCAGCAGTGAGTATGGAGGGCTGGGAGTGAACACTGAAGCTTTCTTT	CASSEYGGLGVNTEAFF
TRBJ2-3	.	.	TRBV23-1	TGCGCCAGCAGGCCAGGTATACATACGCAGTATTTT	CASRPGIHTQYF
TRBJ1-2	.	.	TRBV5-6	TGTGCCAGCCTCGACAGTTTTAACTATGGCTACACCTTC	CASLDSFNYGYTF
TRBJ2-7	.	TRBD1	TRBV5-1	TGCGCCAGCAGGGACACCGGGACAGGGGGCTACGAGCAGTACTTC	CASRDTGTGGYEQYF
TRBJ2-1	.	.	TRBV7-9	TGTGCCAGCAGCTTAAGGGGTGAGCAGTTCTTC	CASSLRGEQFF
TRBJ1-2	.	.	TRBV28	TGTGCCAGCAGTCCCCGACAGACCCGTATCTATGGCTACACCTTC	CASSPRQTRIYGYTF
TRBJ1-1	.	.	TRBV7-2	TGTGCCAGCAGCCTACAGCCGAACACTGAAGCTTTCTTT	CASSLQPNTEAFF
TRBJ1-2	once	TRBD1	TRBV4-1	TGCGCCAGCAGCCCGGGACAGGGGTCCAACTATGGCTACACCTTC	CASSPGQGSNYGYTF
TRBJ2-3	.	.	TRBV28	TGTGCCAGCAGTTTAAGGGGACAAGGCACAGATACGCAGTATTTT	CASSLRGQGTDTQYF
TRBJ1-4	.	.	TRBV28	TGTGCCAGCAAGGGTAAAGCGGGTCCATCAACTAATGAAAAACTGTTTTTT	CASKGKAGPSTNEKLFF
TRBJ1-1	.	.	TRBV7-8	TGTGCCAGCAGCTCATTCGGTGGGAACACTGAAGCTTTCTTT	CASSSFGGNTEAFF
TRBJ1-1	few	.	TRBV2	TGTGCCAGCCGGCGGGAGACTGAAGCTTTCTTT	CASRRETEAFF
TRBJ2-3	.	.	TRBV7-9	TGTGCCAGCAGCTTAGGGCTCGGGGTCAGAACAGATACGCAGTATTTT	CASSLGLGVRTDTQYF
TRBJ1-2	.	.	TRBV19	TGTGCCAGTAGTATCGCCTCCTGGGGGCATGGCTACACCTTC	CASSIASWGHGYTF
TRBJ2-1	.	.	TRBV7-3	TGTGCCAGCAGCTTTGGCGGGACCGTCTACAATGAGCAGTTCTTC	CASSFGGTVYNEQFF
TRBJ1-4	.	.	TRBV5-6	TGTGCCAGCAGCTCCCGTGGGGCGTTGGGAAAACTGTTTTTT	CASSSRGALGKLFF